One T cell receptor beta chain is described in this entry. Its antigen is not identified. The study ran its PCR with 60 Vbeta and 13 Jbeta primers. TCRdb's copy holds only in-frame clones and misses some; the assay was immunoSEQ multiplex PCR. The sample has approximately 170,000 clones; 65% to 75% are singletons. The source of the sample is a study of cytomegalovirus exposure and HLA in healthy donors. Study results and caveats: In an earlier analysis, in under 700 donors, most V segments appeared productive either ~90% or ~30% of the time. Specificity for CMV antigens was confirmed in vitro for three of the CMV-associated chains. In a later analysis, HLA-associated TCR beta chains were more clonally expanded than equally common others.

CDR1 PRHDT and CDR2 FYEKMQ come from the germline V gene (reference sequence). The CDR3 is 15 residues long. Trimming at V came to 2 bases and at J to 2 bases, leaving 6 bases not matched to a gene. This chain uses TRBV13 with TRBJ2-7; 7 bases fit TRBD1. This clonotype originated in a girl between 5 and 17 years old in good health and CMV-seronegative. The sequencing input was PBMCs. The CDR3 DNA is TGTGCCAGCAGCTTACAGGACAGGTCAACCTACGAGCAGTACTTC. Amino acids: CASSLQDRSTYEQYF.